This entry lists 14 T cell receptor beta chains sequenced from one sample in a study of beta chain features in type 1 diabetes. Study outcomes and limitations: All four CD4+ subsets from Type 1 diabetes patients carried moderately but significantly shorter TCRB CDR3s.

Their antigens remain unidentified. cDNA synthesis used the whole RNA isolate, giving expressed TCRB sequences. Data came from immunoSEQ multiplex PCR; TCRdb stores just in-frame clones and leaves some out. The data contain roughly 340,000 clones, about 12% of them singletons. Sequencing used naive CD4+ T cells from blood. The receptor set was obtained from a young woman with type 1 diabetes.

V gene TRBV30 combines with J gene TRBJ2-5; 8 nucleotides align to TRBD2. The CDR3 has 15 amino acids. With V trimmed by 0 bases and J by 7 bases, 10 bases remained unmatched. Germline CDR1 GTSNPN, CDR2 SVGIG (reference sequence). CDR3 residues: CAWSVASGPKGTQYF. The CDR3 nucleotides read TGTGCCTGGAGTGTTGCTAGCGGGCCCAAGGGGACCCAGTACTTC. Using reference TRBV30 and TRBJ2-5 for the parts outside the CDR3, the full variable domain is SQTIHQWPATLVQPVGSPLSLECTVEGTSNPNLYWYRQAAGRGLQLLFYSVGIGQISSEVPQNLSASRPQDRQFILSSKKLLLSDSGFYLCAWSVASGPKGTQYFGPGTRLLVL.

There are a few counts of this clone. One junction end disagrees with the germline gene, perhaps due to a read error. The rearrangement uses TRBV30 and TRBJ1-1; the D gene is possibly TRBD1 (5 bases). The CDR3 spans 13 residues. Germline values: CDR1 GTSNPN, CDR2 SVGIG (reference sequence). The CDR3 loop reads CGSTGQLNTEAFF. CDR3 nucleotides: TGCGGGTCAACCGGACAACTGAACACTGAAGCTTTCTTT.

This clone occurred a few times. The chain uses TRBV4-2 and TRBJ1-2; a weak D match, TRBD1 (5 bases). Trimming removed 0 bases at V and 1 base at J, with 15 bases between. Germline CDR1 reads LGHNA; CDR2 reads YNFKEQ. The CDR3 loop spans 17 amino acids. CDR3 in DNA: TGTGCCAGCAGCCAAGAAATGGTGGCCGGGGGTAACTATGGCTACACCTTC. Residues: CASSQEMVAGGNYGYTF.

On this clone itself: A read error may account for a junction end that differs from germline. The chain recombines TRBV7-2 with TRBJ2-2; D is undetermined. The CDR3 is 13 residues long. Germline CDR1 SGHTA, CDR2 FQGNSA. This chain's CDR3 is CASSQDRYGELFF. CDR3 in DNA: TGCGCCAGCAGCCAAGATCGGTACGGGGAGCTGTTTTTT.

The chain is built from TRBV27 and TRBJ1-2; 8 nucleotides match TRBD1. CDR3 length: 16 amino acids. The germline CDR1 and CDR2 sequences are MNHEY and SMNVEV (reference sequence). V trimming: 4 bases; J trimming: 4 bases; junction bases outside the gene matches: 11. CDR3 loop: CASSSQGARDGYGYTF. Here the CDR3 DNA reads TGTGCCAGCAGTTCTCAGGGGGCCCGGGACGGCTATGGCTACACCTTC.

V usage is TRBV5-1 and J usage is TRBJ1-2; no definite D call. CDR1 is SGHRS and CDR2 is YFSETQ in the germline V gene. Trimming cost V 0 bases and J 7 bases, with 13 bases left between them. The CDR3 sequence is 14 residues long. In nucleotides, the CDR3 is TGCGCCAGCAGCTTGGGAGGGAGTCCGGGTGGCTACACCTTC. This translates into CASSLGGSPGGYTF. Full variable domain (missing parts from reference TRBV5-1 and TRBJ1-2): KAGVTQTPRYLIKTRGQQVTLSCSPISGHRSVSWYQQTPGQGLQFLFEYFSETQRNKGNFPGRFSGRQFSNSRSEMNVSTLELGDSALYLCASSLGGSPGGYTFGSGTRLTVV.

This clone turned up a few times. This chain's CDR3 is CASRPDFGDRPYNEQFF. CDR3 sequence (DNA): TGTGCCAGCAGACCCGATTTTGGGGACAGACCCTACAATGAGCAGTTCTTC. J is TRBJ2-1 and V is TRBV7-8; 7 positions agree with TRBD1. This CDR3 spans 17 amino acids. Germline V gene sequence: CDR1 SGHVS, CDR2 FQNEAQ. V gave up 6 bases and J gave up 2 bases; unmatched junction bases: 13.

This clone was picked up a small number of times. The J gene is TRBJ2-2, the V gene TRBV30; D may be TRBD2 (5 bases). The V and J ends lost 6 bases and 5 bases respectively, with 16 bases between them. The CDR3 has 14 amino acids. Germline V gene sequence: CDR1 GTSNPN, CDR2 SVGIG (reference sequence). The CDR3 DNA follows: TGTGCCTGCCTCGGTGGGAGACTTACCGGGGAGCTGTTTTTT. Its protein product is CACLGGRLTGELFF.

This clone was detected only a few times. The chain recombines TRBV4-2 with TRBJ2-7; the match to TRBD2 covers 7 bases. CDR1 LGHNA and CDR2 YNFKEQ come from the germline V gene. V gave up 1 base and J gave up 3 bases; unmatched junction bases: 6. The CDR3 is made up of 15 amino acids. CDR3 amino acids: CASSQAQRGIYEQYF. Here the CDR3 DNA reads TGTGCCAGCAGCCAAGCCCAGCGGGGTATCTACGAGCAGTACTTC.

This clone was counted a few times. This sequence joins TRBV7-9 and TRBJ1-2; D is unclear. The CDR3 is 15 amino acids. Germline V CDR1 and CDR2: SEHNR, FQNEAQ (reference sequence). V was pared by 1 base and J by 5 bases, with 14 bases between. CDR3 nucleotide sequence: TGTGCCAGCAGCTTAGGGGAGACGATATTGTATGGCTACACCTTC. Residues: CASSLGETILYGYTF.

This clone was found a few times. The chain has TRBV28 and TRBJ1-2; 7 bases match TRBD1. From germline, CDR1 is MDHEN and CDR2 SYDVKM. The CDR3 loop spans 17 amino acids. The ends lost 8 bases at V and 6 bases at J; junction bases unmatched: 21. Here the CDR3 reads CASGTAGGNNGYDGYTF. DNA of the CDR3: TGTGCCAGCGGAACCGCAGGGGGAAATAACGGGTATGATGGCTACACCTTC.

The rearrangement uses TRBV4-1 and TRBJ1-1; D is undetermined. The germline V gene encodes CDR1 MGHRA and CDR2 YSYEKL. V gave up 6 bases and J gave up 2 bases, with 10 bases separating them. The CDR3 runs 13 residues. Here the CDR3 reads CASRVPGNTEAFF. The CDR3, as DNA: TGCGCCAGCAGGGTCCCGGGAAACACTGAAGCTTTCTTT.

Here the CDR3 reads CSVGGWRLTDTQYF. CDR3 DNA: TGCAGCGTTGGGGGCTGGCGACTCACAGATACGCAGTATTTT. The V call is TRBV29-1, the J call TRBJ2-3, with D possibly matching TRBD1 (5 bases). CDR1 and CDR2 (germline): SQVTM, ANQGSEA. The CDR3 totals 14 residues. V dropped 4 bases and J dropped 2 bases, with 13 bases sitting between them.

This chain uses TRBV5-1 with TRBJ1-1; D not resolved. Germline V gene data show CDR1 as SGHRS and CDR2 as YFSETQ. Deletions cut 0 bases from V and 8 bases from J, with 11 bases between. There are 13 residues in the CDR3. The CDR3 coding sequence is TGCGCCAGCAGCTTGGGGTTACCCGGGGAAGCTTTCTTT. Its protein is CASSLGLPGEAFF.